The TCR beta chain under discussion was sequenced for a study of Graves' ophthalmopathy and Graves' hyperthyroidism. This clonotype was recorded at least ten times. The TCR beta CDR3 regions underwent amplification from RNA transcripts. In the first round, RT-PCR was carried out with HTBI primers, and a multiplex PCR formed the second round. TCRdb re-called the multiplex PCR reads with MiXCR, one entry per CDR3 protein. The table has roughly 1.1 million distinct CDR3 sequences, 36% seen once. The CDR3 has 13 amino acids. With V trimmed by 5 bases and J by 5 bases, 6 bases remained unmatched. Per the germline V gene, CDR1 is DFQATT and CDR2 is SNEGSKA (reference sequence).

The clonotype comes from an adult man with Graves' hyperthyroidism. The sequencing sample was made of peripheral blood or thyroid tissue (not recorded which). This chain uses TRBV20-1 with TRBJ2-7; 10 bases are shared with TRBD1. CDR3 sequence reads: CSALPGTGDEQYF. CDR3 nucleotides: TGCAGTGCTCTGCCCGGGACAGGGGACGAGCAGTACTTC.